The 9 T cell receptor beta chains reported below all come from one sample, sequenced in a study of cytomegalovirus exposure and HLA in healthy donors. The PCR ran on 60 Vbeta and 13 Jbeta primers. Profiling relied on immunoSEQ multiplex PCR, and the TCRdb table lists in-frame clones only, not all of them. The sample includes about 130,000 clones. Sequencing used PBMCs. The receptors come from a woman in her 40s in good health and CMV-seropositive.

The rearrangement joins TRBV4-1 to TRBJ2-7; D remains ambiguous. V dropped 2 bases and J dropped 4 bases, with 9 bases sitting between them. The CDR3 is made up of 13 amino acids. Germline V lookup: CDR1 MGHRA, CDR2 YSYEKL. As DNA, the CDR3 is TGCGCCAGCAGCCAACAGGTATCTTACGAGCAGTACTTC. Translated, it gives CASSQQVSYEQYF.

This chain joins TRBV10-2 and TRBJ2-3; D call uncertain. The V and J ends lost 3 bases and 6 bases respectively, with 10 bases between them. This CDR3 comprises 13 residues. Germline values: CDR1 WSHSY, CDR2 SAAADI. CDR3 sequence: CASSEVLVDTQYF. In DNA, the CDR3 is TGCGCCAGCAGTGAAGTGTTAGTGGATACGCAGTATTTT.

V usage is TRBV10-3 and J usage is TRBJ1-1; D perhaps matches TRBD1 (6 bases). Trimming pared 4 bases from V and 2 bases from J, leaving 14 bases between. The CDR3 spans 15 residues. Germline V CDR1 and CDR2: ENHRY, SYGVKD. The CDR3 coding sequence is TGTGCCATCAGTGGACTGCGGGGGGCCAACACTGAAGCTTTCTTT. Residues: CAISGLRGANTEAFF.

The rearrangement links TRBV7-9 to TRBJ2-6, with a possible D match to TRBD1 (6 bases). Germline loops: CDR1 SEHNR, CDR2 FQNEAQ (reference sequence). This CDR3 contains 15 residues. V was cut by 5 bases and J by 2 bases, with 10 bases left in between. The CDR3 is CASSDGGTGANVLTF. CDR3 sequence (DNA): TGTGCCAGCAGCGATGGGGGCACTGGGGCCAACGTCCTGACTTTC. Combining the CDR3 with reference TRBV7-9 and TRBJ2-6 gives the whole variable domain DTGVSQNPRHKITKRGQNVTFRCDPISEHNRLYWYRQTLGQGPEFLTYFQNEAQLEKSRLLSDRFSAERPKGSFSTLEIQRTEQGDSAMYLCASSDGGTGANVLTFGAGSRLTVL.

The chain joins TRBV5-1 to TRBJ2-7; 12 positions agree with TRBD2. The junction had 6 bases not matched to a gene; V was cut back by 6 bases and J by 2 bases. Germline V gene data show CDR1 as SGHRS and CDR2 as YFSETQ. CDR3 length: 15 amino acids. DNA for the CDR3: TGCGCCAGCACGGCCCTAGCGGGAGGGCCCTACGAGCAGTACTTC. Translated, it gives CASTALAGGPYEQYF.

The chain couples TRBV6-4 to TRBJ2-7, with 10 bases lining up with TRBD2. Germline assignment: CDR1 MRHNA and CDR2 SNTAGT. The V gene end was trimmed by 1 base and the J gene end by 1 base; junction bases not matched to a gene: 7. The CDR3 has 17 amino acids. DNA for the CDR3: TGTGCCAGCAGTGACTGGGGCGGACTAGCGGCTTCCTACGAGCAGTACTTC. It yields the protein CASSDWGGLAASYEQYF.

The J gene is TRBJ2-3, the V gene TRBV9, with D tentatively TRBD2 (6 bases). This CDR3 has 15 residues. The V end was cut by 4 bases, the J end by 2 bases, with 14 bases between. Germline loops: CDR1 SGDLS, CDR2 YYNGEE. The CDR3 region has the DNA TGTGCCAGCAGCCCTAATTGGGGGGACACAGATACGCAGTATTTT. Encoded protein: CASSPNWGDTDTQYF.

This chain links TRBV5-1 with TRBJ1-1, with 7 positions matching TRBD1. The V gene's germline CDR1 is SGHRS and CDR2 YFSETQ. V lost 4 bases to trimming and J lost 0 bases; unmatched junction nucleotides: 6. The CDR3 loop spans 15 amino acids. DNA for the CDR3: TGCGCCAGCAGCGAGGGGGCTCAGCTGAACACTGAAGCTTTCTTT. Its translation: CASSEGAQLNTEAFF.

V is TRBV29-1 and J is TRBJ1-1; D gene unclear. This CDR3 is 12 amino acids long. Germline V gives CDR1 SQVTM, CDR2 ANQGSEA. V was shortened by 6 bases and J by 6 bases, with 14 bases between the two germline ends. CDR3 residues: CSVPHGEAEAFF. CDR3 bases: TGCAGCGTCCCACATGGGGAGGCTGAAGCTTTCTTT.